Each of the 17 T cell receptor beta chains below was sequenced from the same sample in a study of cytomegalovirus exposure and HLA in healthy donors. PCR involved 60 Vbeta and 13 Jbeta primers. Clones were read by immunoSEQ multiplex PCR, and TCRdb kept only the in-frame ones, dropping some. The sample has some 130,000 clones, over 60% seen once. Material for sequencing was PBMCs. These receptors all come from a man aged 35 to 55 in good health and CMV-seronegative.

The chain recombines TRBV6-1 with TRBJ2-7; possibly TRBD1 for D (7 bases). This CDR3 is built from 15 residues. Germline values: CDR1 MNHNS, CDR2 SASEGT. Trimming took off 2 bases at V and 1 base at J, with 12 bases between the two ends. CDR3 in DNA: TGTGCCAGCAGTGAACATCCAGGGGGGTCCTACGAGCAGTACTTC. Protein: CASSEHPGGSYEQYF.

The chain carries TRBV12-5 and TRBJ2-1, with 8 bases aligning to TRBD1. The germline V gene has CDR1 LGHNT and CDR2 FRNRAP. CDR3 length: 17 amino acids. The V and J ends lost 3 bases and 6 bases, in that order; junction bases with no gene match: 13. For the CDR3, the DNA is TGTGCTAGTGGTTTTGACAGGGGCACTTTAAGGGGCAATGAGCAGTTCTTC. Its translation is CASGFDRGTLRGNEQFF.

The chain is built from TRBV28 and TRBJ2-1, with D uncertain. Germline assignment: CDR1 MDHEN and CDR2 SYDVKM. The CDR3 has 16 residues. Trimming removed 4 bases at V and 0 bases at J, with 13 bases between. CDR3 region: CASSSPAQSSYNEQFF. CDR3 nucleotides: TGTGCCAGCAGTTCCCCAGCACAGAGCTCCTACAATGAGCAGTTCTTC.

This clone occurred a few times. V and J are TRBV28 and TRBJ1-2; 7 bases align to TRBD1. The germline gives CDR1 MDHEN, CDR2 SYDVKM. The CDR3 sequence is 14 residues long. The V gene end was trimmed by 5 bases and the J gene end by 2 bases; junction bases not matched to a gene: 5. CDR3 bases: TGTGCCAGCAGTCGCACAGGGGACAACTATGGCTACACCTTC. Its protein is CASSRTGDNYGYTF.

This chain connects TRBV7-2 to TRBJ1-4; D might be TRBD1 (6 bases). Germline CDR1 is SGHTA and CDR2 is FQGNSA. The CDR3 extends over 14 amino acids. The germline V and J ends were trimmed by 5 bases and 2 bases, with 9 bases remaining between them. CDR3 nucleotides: TGTGCCAGCAGCCTGGGGGCGACTAATGAAAAACTGTTTTTT. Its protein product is CASSLGATNEKLFF.

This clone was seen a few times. This CDR3 reads CASSYLGTEAEAFF. The CDR3 DNA follows: TGTGCCAGCAGTTACCTCGGGACAGAGGCTGAAGCTTTCTTT. The chain links TRBV6-5 to TRBJ1-1; 7 bases align to TRBD1. In germline, CDR1 is MNHEY, CDR2 SVGAGI. V shed 2 bases, J shed 6 bases, and the junction held 6 bases outside the gene matches. The CDR3 extends over 14 amino acids.

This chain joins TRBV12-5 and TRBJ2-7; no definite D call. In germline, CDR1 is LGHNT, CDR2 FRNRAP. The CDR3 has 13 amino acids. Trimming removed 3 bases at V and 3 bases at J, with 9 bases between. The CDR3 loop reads CASGFGENYEQYF. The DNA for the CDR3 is TGTGCTAGTGGTTTCGGAGAGAACTACGAGCAGTACTTC.

In nucleotides, the CDR3 is TGTGCCAGCAGTGTAGGACAGAGTAATTCACCCCTCCACTTT. Its protein product is CASSVGQSNSPLHF. The chain joins TRBV6-1 to TRBJ1-6; D perhaps matches TRBD1 (6 bases). Trimming stripped 4 bases from V and 6 bases from J, with 10 bases between. Germline CDR1 MNHNS, CDR2 SASEGT. The CDR3 has 14 amino acids.

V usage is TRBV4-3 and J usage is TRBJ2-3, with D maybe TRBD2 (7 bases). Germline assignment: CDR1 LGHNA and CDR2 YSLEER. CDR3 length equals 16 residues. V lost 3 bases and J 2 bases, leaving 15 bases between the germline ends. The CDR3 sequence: CASSQGTGGHTDTQYF. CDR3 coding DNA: TGCGCCAGCAGCCAGGGAACGGGGGGCCACACAGATACGCAGTATTTT.

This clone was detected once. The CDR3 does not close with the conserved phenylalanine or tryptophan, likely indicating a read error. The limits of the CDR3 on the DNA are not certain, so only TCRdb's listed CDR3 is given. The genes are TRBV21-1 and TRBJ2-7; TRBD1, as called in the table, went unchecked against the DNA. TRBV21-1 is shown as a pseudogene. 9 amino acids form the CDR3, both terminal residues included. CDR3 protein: CASSTQGYH.

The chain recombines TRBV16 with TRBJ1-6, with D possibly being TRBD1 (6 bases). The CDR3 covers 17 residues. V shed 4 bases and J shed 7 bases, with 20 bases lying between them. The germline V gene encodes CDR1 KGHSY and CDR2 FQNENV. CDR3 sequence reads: CASSPYTRTEGNSPLHF. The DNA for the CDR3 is TGTGCCAGCAGCCCCTACACAAGGACAGAGGGAAATTCACCCCTCCACTTT.

The CDR3 protein is CASKHRGNTEAFF. The DNA for the CDR3 is TGTGCCAGTAAGCACAGGGGGAACACTGAAGCTTTCTTT. The chain carries TRBV19 and TRBJ1-1; 7 bases map to TRBD1. Germline assignment: CDR1 LNHDA and CDR2 SQIVND (reference sequence). V shed 7 bases, J shed 1 base, and the junction held 3 bases outside the gene matches. The CDR3 is 13 residues long.

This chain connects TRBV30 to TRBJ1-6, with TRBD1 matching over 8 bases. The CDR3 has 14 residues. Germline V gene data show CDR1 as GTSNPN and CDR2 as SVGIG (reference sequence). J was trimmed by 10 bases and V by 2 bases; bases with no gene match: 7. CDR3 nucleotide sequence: TGTGCCTGGAGTTCAGCAGGGGGCCCCTCACCCCTCCACTTT. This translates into CAWSSAGGPSPLHF. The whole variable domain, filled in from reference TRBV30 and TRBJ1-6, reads SQTIHQWPATLVQPVGSPLSLECTVEGTSNPNLYWYRQAAGRGLQLLFYSVGIGQISSEVPQNLSASRPQDRQFILSSKKLLLSDSGFYLCAWSSAGGPSPLHFGNGTRLTVT.

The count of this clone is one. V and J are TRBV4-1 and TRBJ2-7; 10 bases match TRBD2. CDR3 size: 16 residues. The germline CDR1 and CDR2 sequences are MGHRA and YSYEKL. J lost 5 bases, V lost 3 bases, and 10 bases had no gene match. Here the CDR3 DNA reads TGCGCCAGCAGCCAGGAGCTAGCGGGGGAGTTCCACGAGCAGTACTTC. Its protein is CASSQELAGEFHEQYF.

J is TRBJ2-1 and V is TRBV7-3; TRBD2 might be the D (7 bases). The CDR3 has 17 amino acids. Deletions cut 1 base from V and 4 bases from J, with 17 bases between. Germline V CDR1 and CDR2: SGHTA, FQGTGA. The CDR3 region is CASSLIGGGGSYNEQFF. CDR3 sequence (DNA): TGTGCCAGCAGCTTAATCGGCGGGGGCGGGTCATACAATGAGCAGTTCTTC.

The CDR3 DNA reads as TGTGCCAGCAGCCGAGGACAGTACACTGAAGCTTTCTTT. It specifies CASSRGQYTEAFF. This chain links TRBV5-8 with TRBJ1-1, with a possible D match to TRBD1 (6 bases). Germline V gene data show CDR1 as SGHTS and CDR2 as YDEGEE. V gave up 4 bases and J gave up 3 bases, with 10 bases separating them. The CDR3 consists of 13 residues. The full variable domain, with the rest looked up from reference TRBV5-8 and TRBJ1-1, is EAGVTQSPTHLIKTRGQQATLRCSPISGHTSVYWYQQALGLGLQFLLWYDEGEERNRGNFPPRFSGRQFPNYSSELNVNALELEDSALYLCASSRGQYTEAFFGQGTRLTVV.

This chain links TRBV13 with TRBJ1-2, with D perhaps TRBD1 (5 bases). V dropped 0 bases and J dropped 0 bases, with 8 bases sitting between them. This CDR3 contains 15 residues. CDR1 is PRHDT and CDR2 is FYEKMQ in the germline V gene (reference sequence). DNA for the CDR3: TGTGCCAGCAGCTTAGGTCCACAGGCTAACTATGGCTACACCTTC. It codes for CASSLGPQANYGYTF.